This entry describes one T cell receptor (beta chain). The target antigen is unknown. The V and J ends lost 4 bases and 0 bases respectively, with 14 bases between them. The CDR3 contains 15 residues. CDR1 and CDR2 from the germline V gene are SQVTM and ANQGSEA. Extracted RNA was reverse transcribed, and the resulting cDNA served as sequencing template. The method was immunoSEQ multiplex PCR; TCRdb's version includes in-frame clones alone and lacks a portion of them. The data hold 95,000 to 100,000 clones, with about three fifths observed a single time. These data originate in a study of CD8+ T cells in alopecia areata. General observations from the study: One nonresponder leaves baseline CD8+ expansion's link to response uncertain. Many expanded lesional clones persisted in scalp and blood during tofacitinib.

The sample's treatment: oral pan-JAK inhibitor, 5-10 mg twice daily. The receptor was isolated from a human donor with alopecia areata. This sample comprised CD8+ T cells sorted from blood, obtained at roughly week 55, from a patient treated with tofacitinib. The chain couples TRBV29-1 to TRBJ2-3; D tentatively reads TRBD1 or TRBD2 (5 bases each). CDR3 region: CSVAPGRTSTDTQYF. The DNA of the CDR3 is TGCAGCGTTGCACCGGGACGGACTAGCACAGATACGCAGTATTTT.